This T cell receptor (beta chain) appears in the sequencing data of a study of blood T cell repertoires in COVID-19. As for the study in general: The cDNA or gDNA used as material had been derived from T cells, B-cell-depleted T cells, or PBMCs.

The CDR3 extends over 15 amino acids. The germline V gene encodes CDR1 MNHEY and CDR2 SVGEGT. Trimming took 2 bases from V and 0 from J, leaving 8 bases between them. This clone was observed a few times. Methods used by the authors: The authors estimated nucleated cell counts from reference gene primer amplification. TCRdb's table, derived via immunoSEQ multiplex PCR, lists solely in-frame clones and lacks some. That table supplies the V and J calls and clone size; D and trimming were determined from the DNA. The sample carries more than 85,000 clones, 70% to 90% recorded once. The TCR originated in a human donor in a cohort sampled during active COVID-19. This chain connects TRBV6-2 or TRBV6-3 to TRBJ1-5; D unclear. Sequenced material: peripheral blood. The CDR3 spells CASSYRSYSNQPQHF. The CDR3 nucleotides are TGTGCCAGCAGTTACAGGAGTTATAGCAATCAGCCCCAGCATTTT.